This T cell receptor (beta chain) is from a study of blood T cell repertoires in COVID-19 (dated by TCRdb to 2020 to 2022). Looking at the study overall: The collaborator samples originated in the United States, Italy and Spain and spanned the acute and convalescent phases of COVID-19. The prospective study material was composed of cDNA or gDNA derived from T cells, B-cell-depleted T cells, or PBMCs. Subjects who had been exposed to COVID-19, were actively infected with it, or had recovered from it provided the deeply sampled blood TCRbeta repertoires that made up the dataset. The repertoires were released in a freely available public database intended as a resource for research on the immune response to SARS-CoV-2. The samples were drawn from two sources: the first 160 participants of the ongoing ImmuneRACE study, and fewer than 1,500 subjects contributed by 6 global collaborators. A de-identified subject ID, COVID-19 status, age in years and sex were almost always included in the sample metadata. Where available, HLA class I and class II types were taken from metadata supplied by the sample provider and were not determined by assay-based typing. General study outcomes and caveats: Clinical and demographic metadata were provided uncurated, with the amount varying by source and participant.

Enrolling through a virtual design, the prospective study's participants ranged in age from roughly 18 to 100 years and lived across approximately 25 United States geographic areas. To assign participants to cohorts, the prospective study relied on clinical history that participants themselves reported in a screening survey and a study questionnaire. Recovered participants in ImmuneRACE Cohort 3 were defined as having two consecutive negative NP/OP PCR tests, clearance from a healthcare professional, or resolution of symptoms. In the prospective study, whole blood, serum and a nasopharyngeal or oropharyngeal swab were collected from each participant by mobile phlebotomists. Additional blood draws and questionnaires over an approximately 2-month period could optionally be provided by prospective study participants. Before DNA extraction, blood samples from the prospective study were shipped at room temperature or frozen.

The immunoSEQ Assay, a bias-controlled multiplex PCR, was used to amplify TCRbeta CDR3 regions from genomic DNA. As for the authors' bioinformatics: The number of nucleated cells in each sample was estimated from the amplification of reference gene primers within the assay. Sequence reads were collapsed and filtered to measure the absolute abundance of every unique TCRbeta CDR3 rearrangement. Productive Simpson clonality was computed per sample as the square root of Simpson's diversity index over productive rearrangements. This immuneACCESS table, as held by TCRdb, lists in-frame sequences with V and J called but not all clones. Of the missing ones, under half trace to an unresolved V gene in checked studies; the others have no known cause. V and J calls and clone size are copied from that table; D and trimming were computed from the DNA. This sample comprises 150,000 to 200,000 clones, 80% of them detected only once. The ten largest clones represent around 3.7% of the sample.

For this clone: The specificity of this receptor is unknown. Base qualities are not recorded, but no much larger clone differs from it by a single base.

The receptor was isolated from an older woman who had recovered from COVID-19. The sample was PBMCs or T cells enriched from blood (not recorded which).

The DNA sequence is as follows: TGTGCCTGGGGCAAAGGACAGGGGCACACCGGGGAGCTGTTTTTT. This translates into CAWGKGQGHTGELFF. The chain was built from TRBV30 and TRBJ2-2; the central 9 bases match TRBD1. The CDR3 numbers 15 residues from cysteine through phenylalanine. The sequence is cut down to CDR3 DNA, 45 bases in frame from base 1. The germline V gene (reference sequence) supplies CDR1 GTSNPN and CDR2 SVGIG. Unmatched junction bases come to 7, with V trimmed by 5 bases and J by 3 bases.